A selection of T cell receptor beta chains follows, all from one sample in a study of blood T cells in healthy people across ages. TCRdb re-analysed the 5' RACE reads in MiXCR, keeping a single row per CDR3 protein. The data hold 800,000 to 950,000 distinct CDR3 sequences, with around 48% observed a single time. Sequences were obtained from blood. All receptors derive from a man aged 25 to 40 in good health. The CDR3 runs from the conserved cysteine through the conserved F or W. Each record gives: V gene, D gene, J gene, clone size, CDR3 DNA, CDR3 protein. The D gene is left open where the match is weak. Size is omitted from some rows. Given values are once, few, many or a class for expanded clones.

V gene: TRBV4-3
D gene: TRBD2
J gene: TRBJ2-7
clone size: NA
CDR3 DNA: TGCGCCAGCAGTCTAGGACTAGCGGGGGCTGCCCCCTACGAGCAGTACTTC
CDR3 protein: CASSLGLAGAAPYEQYF

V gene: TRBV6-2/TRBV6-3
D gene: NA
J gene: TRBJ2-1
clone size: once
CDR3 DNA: TGTGCCAGCAGTGAGACCGGAGGGAATGAGCAGTTCTTC
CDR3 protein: CASSETGGNEQFF

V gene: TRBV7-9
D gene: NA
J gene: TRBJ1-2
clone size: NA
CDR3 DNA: TGTGCCAGCAGCTTACCTCTGAAGGGGACCTATGGCTACACCTTC
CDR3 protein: CASSLPLKGTYGYTF

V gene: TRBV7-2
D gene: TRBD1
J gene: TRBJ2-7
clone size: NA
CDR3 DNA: TGTGCCAGCAGTTATTACCCGGGACAGGGGGGCGAGCAGTACTTC
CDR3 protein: CASSYYPGQGGEQYF

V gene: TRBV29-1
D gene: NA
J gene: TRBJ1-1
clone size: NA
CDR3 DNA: TGCAGCGTTAATAGACCCAGGTACATGAACACTGAAGCTTTCTTT
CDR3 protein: CSVNRPRYMNTEAFF

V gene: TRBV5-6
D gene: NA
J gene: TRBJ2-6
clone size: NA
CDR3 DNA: NA
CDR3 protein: CASSSAPRFGSGANVPTF

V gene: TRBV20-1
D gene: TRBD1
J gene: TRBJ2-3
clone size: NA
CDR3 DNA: TGCAGTGCTAGATGGGACAGGGGATCGTATTTT
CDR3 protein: CSARWDRGSYF

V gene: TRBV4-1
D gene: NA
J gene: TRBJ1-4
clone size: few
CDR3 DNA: TGCGCCAGCAGCCTTACTAGCGGGGGGGCCGCTAATGAAAAACTGTTTTTT
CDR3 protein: CASSLTSGGAANEKLFF

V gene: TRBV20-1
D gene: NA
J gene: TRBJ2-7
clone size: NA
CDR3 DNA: TGCAGTGCTAAAGTGGGGCGACAGCGCGAGCAGTACTTC
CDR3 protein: CSAKVGRQREQYF

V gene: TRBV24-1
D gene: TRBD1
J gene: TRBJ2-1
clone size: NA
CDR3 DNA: TGTGCCACCAGTGACCCCGGACAGGGGAGGAATGAGCAGTTCTTC
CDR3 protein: CATSDPGQGRNEQFF

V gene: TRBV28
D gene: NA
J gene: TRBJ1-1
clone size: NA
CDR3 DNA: TGTGCCAGCAGGAAGGCACAATTGAACACTGAAGCTTTCTTT
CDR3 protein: CASRKAQLNTEAFF

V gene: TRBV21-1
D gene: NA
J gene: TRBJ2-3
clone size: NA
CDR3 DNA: TGTGCCAGCAGCAAATACATGACTAGCGGGGTACCCACAGATACGCAGTATTTT
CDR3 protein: CASSKYMTSGVPTDTQYF

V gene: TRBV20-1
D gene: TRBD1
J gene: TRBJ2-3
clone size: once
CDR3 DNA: TGCAGTGCTAGCCGGGACAGTTATTCTAGCACAGATACGCAGTATTTT
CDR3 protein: CSASRDSYSSTDTQYF

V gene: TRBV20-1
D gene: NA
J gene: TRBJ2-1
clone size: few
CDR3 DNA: TGCAGTGCCCCTCCGGTGGTGGATGAGCAGTTCTTC
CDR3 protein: CSAPPVVDEQFF

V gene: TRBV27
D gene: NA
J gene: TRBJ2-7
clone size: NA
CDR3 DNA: TGTGCCAGCAGTTTATTTCCAGAGGGGAGTGACGAGCAGTACTTC
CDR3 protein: CASSLFPEGSDEQYF

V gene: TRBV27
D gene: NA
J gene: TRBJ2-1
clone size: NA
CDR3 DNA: TGTGCCAGCTCGACAGAGACCTCCTACAATGAGCGGTTCTTC
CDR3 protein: CASSTETSYNERFF

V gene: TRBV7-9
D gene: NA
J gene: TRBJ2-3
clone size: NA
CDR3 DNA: TGTGCCAGCAGCGCCGGGGTTGGGGGGCGTTCAGATACGCAGTATTTT
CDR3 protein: CASSAGVGGRSDTQYF

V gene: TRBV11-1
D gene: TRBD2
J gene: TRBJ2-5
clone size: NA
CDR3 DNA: TGTGCCAGCAGCTTAATCTGGACTAGCGGGGGGGGAAATGAGCAGTACTTC
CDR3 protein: CASSLIWTSGGGNEQYF

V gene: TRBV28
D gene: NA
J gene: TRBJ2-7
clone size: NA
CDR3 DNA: TGTGCCAGCAGTTTCTCGGGTCTCTCCTACGAGCAGTACTTC
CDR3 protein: CASSFSGLSYEQYF

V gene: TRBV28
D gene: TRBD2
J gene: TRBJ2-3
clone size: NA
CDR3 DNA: TGTGCCAGCAGTTCCCGGACTAGCTCGGATACGCAGTATTTT
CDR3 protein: CASSSRTSSDTQYF

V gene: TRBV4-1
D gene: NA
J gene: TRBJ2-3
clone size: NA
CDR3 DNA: TGCGCCAGCAGCCAGTCGACTTTCACAGATACGCAGTATTTT
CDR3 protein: CASSQSTFTDTQYF

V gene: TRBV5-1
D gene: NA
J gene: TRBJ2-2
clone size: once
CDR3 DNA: TGCGCCAGCAGCTCCTTCGGTGCGTTCCCGAACACCGGGGAGCTGTTTTTT
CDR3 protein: CASSSFGAFPNTGELFF

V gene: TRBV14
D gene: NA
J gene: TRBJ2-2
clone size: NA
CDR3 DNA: TGTGCCAGCAGCCAAGATGCAGGGGTCACGACCGGGGAGCTGTTTTTT
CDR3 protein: CASSQDAGVTTGELFF

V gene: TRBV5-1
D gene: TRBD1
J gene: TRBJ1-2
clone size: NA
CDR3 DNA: TGCGCCAGCAGCTCGGGACAGTATGGCTACACCTTC
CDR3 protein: CASSSGQYGYTF

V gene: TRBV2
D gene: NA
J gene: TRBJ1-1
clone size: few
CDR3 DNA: TGTGCCAGCAGTGTAATCGCTGAAGCTTTCTTT
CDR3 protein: CASSVIAEAFF

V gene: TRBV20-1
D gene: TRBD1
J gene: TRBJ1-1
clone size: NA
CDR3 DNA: TGCAGTTCGCTAGGGACAGAGAACACTGAAGCTTTCTTT
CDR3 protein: CSSLGTENTEAFF

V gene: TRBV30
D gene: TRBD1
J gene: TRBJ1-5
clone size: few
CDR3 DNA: TGTGCCTGGAGGGGGACAGGACCCAATCAGCCCCAGCATTTT
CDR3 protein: CAWRGTGPNQPQHF

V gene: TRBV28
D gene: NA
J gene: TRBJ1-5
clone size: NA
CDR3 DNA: TGTGCCAGCAGTTTTGGGGGACGTTGGCAGCCCCAGCATTTT
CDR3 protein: CASSFGGRWQPQHF

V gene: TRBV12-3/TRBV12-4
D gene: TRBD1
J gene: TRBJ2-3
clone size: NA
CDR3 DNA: TGTGCCAGCAGGGGGACAGGGACGAGCACAGATACGCAGTATTTT
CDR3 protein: CASRGTGTSTDTQYF

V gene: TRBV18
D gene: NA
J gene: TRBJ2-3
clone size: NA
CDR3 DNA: TGTGCCAGCGCACCCTCACAGAGAGATACGCAGTATTTT
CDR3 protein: CASAPSQRDTQYF

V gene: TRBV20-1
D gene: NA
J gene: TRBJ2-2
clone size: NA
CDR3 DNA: TGCAGTGCTAGAGAACCCACCGGGGAGCTGTTTTTT
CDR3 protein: CSAREPTGELFF

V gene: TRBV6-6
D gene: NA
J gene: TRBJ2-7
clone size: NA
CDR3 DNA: TGTGCCAGCAGCCGACGTCCCTACGAGCAGTACTTC
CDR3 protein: CASSRRPYEQYF

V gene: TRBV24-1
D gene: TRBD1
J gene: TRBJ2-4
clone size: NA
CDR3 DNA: TGTGCCACCAGTGACCCGGACAGGGGGCTAGACAAAAACATTCAGTACTTC
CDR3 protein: CATSDPDRGLDKNIQYF

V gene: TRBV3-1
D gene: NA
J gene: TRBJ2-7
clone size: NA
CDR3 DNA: TGTGCCAGCAGCCAGGTCGCGGACACCGTGTACTTC
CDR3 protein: CASSQVADTVYF

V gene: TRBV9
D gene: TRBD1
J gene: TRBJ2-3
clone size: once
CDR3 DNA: TGTGCCAGCAGCGGCCACCGACAGGGAATGGGTTCAGATACGCAGTATTTT
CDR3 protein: CASSGHRQGMGSDTQYF

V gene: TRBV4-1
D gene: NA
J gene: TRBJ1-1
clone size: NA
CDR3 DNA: TGCGCCAGCAGCCAATTCGGGGCGGCGGGCGCTGAAGCTTTCTTT
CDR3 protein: CASSQFGAAGAEAFF

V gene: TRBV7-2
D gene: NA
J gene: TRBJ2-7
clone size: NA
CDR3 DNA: TGTGCCAGCTCAGCGGACAACACGTACGAGCAGTACTTC
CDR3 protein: CASSADNTYEQYF

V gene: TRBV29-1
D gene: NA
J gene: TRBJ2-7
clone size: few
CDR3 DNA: TGCAGCGCTCAGGGGAACGGAGTCTACGAGCAGTACTTC
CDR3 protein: CSAQGNGVYEQYF

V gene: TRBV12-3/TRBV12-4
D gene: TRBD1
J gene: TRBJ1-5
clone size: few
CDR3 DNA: TGTGCCAGCAGTCTCGCAGGACAGGAAAATCAGCCCCAGCATTTT
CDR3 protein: CASSLAGQENQPQHF

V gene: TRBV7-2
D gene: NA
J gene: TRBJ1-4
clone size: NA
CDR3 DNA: TGTGCCAGCAGCCCCTCACGGGTTAATGAAAAACTGTTTTTT
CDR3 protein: CASSPSRVNEKLFF

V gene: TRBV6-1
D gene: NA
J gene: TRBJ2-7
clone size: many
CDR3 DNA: TGTGCCAGCAGTGACAGTACCTACGAGCAGTACTTC
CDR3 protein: CASSDSTYEQYF

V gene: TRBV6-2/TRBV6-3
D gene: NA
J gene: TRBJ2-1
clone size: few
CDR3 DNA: TGTGCCAGCAGGCGTAATAGCGATGAGCAGTTCTTC
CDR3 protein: CASRRNSDEQFF

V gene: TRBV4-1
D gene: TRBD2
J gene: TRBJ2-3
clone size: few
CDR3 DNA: TGCGCCAGCAGCCAAGAAGTACGGGGGGGTCGCACAGATACGCAGTATTTT
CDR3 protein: CASSQEVRGGRTDTQYF

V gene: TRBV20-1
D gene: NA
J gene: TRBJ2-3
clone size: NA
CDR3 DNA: TGCAGTGCTAGAGTAGGAGGTTTCACAGATACGCAGTATTTT
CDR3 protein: CSARVGGFTDTQYF

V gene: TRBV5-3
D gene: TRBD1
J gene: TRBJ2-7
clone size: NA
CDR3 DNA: TGTGCCAGAAGCTTAGACAGGGACCTCTACGAGCAGTACTTC
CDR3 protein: CARSLDRDLYEQYF

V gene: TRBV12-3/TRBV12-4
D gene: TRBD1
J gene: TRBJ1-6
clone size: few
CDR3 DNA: TGTGCCAGCAGCAGACAGGGGTATTCACCCCTCCACTTT
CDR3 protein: CASSRQGYSPLHF

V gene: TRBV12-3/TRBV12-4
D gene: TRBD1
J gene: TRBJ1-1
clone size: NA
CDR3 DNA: TGTGCCAGTGAGGACAGGTTGAACACTGAAGCTTTCTTT
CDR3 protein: CASEDRLNTEAFF

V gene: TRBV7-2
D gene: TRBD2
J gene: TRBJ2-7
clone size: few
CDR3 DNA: TGTGCCAGCAGCTCCTATAGCGGGCCCGCCTACGAGCAGTACTTC
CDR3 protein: CASSSYSGPAYEQYF

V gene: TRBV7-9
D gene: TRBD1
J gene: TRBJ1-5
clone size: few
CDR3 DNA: TGTGCCAGCAGCGAGACAGGGAATCAGCCCCAGCATTTT
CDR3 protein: CASSETGNQPQHF

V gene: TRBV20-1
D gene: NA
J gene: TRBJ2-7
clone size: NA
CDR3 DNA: TGCAGTGCTAGAGATTCGGGGGTTTCCTACGAGCAGTACTTC
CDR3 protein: CSARDSGVSYEQYF

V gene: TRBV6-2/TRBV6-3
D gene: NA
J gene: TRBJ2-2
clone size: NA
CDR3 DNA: TGTGCCAGCAGCAATTCGGACTGGTATAACACCGGGGAGCTGTTTTTT
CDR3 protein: CASSNSDWYNTGELFF

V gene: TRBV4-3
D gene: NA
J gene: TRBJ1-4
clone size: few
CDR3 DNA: TGCGCCAGCAGCCAAGGTCGGCGGCAGACAGAAAAACTGTTTTTT
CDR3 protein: CASSQGRRQTEKLFF

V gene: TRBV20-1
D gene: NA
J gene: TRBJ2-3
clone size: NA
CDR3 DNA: TGCAGTGCTAGAGTAGATAGGGTGATGGATACGCAGTATTTT
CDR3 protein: CSARVDRVMDTQYF

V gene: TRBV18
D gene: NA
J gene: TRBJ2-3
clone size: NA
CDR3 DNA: TGTGCCAGCTCACCCCCGGGGCCTAGCACAGATACGCAGTATTTT
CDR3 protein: CASSPPGPSTDTQYF